This T cell receptor beta chain was captured by sequencing in a study of T cell responses to AZD1222 COVID-19 vaccine. In regard to this clone: Antigen unknown.

Whole-study findings and limits: After the peak T cell response, and only then, were repertoires sampled.

The germline V gene has CDR1 SGHTA and CDR2 FQGNSA. The CDR3 runs to 15 residues. V gave up 2 bases and J gave up 0 bases, with 8 bases separating them. Assay used: immunoSEQ multiplex PCR; TCRdb lists only in-frame clones, some missing. The table shows approximately 35,000 clones, with around nine tenths occurring only once. This rearrangement joins TRBV7-2 to TRBJ1-5, with unresolved D. The TCR comes from an adult in good health. The specimen was peripheral blood, collected on day 0 of AZD1222 vaccination. For the CDR3, the DNA is TGTGCCAGCAGCTTAAGAGATTATAGCAATCAGCCCCAGCATTTT. It specifies CASSLRDYSNQPQHF.